The clone carrying this TCR beta chain came up many times. Its matching antigen is unknown. Regions amplified from RNA transcripts were the TCR beta CDR3 regions. TCR CDR3 regions were first amplified by RT-PCR with HTBI primers. TCRdb ran MiXCR on the multiplex PCR reads and lists one entry per CDR3 protein. This sample has about 380,000 distinct CDR3 sequences, with roughly 13% found just once. This entry is derived from a study of T cells in Graves' hyperthyroidism and ophthalmopathy. General observations from the study: The authors' 13 V-J model separated ophthalmopathy from stable hyperthyroidism. The blood repertoire included most of the expanded thyroid clonotypes above 0.001.

This sequence was found in a man between 25 and 39 years old with Graves' hyperthyroidism that later progressed to Graves' ophthalmopathy. Material for sequencing was blood.

The CDR3 DNA reads TGTGCCAGCAGTTTGACAGGGGGCTTTCAGCCCCAGCATTTT. Amino acid sequence: CASSLTGGFQPQHF. This chain connects TRBV28 to TRBJ1-5; 10 nucleotides agree with TRBD1. This CDR3 has 14 amino acids. From germline, CDR1 is MDHEN and CDR2 SYDVKM. Losses at the gene ends were 3 bases for V and 6 bases for J; bases not matched to a gene: 2.